The TCR beta chain under discussion was sequenced for a study of OX40 agonist ivuxolimab in advanced cancers. Findings and caveats of the study: Within 6 weeks, CD4+ and CD8+ blood T cells expanded clonally at 0.1 to 3.0 mg/kg.

The assay was immunoSEQ multiplex PCR, and TCRdb's table has in-frame clones only and misses some. Of roughly 76,000 clones listed, over 75% are singletons. A remark on this clone: Its matching antigen is unknown.

With 3 bases removed from V and 9 bases from J, the gap between germline ends came to 24 bases. The CDR3 is 17 amino acids. The V gene's germline CDR1 is SGHAT and CDR2 FQNNGV. The sequences come from CD4+ or CD8+ T cells sorted from blood, collected in a trial of the OX40 agonist ivuxolimab. The rearrangement joins TRBV11-2 to TRBJ2-1; D remains unclear. This clonotype was sampled from an adult with an advanced solid tumor such as melanoma, head and neck, liver or kidney cancer. The CDR3 DNA is TGTGCCAGCAGCTTTTTTGGCGACTCGTTGGGCATATTTGAGCAGTTCTTC. Its translation is CASSFFGDSLGIFEQFF.